This T cell receptor (beta chain) is from a study of T cells after yellow fever vaccination. Study-wide results and caveats: The study found a weaker secondary response that peaked faster, day 5 versus 15. CD4 and CD8 compartments shared a small share of clonotypes, likely from convergent recombination. Among primary-vaccination clones, most reappeared after the booster, at just under 98% for CD4 and more than 75% for CD8.

This clonotype came up a few times. The antigen remains unidentified. CDR1 is SGHDT and CDR2 is YYEEEE in the germline V gene. This CDR3 contains 15 residues. The V end was cut by 4 bases, the J end by 8 bases, with 19 bases between. The 5'RACE template-switching step produced TCR cDNA and added a universal primer site and UMIs. Each CDR3 protein gets one entry after TCRdb re-called the 5' RACE reads with MiXCR. The data show under 300,000 distinct CDR3 sequences, 10% to 15% seen once. The receptor's source is a young man who received the YFV17D yellow fever vaccine. This chain joins TRBV5-6 and TRBJ2-1, with D unclear. This sample comprised CD4+ T cells sorted from PBMCs, obtained 45 days after the yellow fever booster vaccination. The CDR3 is CASSPSTMPLDEQFF. The CDR3 DNA follows: TGTGCCAGCAGCCCCAGTACGATGCCCTTGGATGAGCAGTTCTTC.